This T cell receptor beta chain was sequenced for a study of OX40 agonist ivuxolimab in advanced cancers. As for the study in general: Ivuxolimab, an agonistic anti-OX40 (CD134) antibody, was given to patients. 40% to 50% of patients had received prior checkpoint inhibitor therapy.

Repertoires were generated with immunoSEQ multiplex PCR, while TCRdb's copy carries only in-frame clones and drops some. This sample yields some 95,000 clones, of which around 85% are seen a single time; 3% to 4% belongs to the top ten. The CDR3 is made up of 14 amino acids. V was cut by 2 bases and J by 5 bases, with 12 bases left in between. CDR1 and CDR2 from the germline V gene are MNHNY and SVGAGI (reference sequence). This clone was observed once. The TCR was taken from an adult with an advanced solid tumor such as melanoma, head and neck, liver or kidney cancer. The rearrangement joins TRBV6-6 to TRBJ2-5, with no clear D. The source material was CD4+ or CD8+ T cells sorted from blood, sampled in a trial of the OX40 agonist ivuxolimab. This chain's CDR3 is CASSYRGLRETQYF. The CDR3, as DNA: TGTGCCAGCAGTTACCGTGGCCTCCGGGAGACCCAGTACTTC.